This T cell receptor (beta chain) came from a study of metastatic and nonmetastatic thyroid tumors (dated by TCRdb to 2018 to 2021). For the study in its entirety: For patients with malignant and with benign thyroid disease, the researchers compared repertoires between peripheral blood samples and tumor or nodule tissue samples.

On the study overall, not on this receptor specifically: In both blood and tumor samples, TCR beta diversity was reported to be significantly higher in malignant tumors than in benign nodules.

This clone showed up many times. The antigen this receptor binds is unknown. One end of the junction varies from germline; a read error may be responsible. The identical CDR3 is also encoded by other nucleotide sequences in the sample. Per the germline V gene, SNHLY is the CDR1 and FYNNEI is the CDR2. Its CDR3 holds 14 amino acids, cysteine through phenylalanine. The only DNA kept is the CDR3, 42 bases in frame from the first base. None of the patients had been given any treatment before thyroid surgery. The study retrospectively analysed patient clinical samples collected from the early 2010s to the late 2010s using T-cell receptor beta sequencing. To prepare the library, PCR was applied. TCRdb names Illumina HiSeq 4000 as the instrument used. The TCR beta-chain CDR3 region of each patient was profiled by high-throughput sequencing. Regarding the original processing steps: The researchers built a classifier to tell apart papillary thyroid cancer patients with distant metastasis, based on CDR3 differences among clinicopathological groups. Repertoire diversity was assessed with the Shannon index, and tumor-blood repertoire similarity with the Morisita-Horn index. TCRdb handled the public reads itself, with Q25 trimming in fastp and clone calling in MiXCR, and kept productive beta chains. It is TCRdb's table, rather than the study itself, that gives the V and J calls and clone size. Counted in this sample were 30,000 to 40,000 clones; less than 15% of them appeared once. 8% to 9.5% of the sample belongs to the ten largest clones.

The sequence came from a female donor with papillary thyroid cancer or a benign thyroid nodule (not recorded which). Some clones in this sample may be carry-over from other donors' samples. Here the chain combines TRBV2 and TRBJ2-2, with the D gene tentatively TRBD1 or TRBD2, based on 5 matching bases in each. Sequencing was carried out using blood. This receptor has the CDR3 CASRKGVDTGELFF. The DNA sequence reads TGTGCCAGCAGGAAAGGGGTCGACACCGGGGAGCTATTTTTT.